A single sample is the source of the 13 T cell receptor beta chains below, sequenced in a study of cytomegalovirus exposure and HLA in healthy donors. Primers for the PCR totalled 60 Vbeta and 13 Jbeta. The protocol was immunoSEQ multiplex PCR, while the TCRdb copy is restricted to in-frame clones and leaves out a portion. The sample holds 60,000 to 75,000 clones, approximately 74% seen once. The sample consisted of PBMCs. The receptors were sampled from a woman younger than 45 in good health and CMV-seropositive.

The chain carries TRBV2 and TRBJ2-7; weak D call: TRBD1 (6 bases). The CDR3 contains 13 residues. Trimming took 6 bases from V and 3 from J, leaving 12 bases between them. Germline-derived CDR1 and CDR2 are SNHLY and FYNNEI. The CDR3 DNA sequence: TGTGCCAGCAGAACCAGGGGATTCTACGAGCAGTACTTC. It translates to CASRTRGFYEQYF.

This chain connects TRBV5-4 to TRBJ1-3; 8 bases fit TRBD1. Per germline, CDR1 SGHNT and CDR2 YYREEE (reference sequence). This CDR3 contains 18 residues. Unmatched junction bases numbered 8, after V lost 0 bases and J lost 0 bases. DNA of the CDR3: TGTGCCAGCAGCTTGGGACAGGGGATACCCCCCTCTGGAAACACCATATATTTT. Translated, it gives CASSLGQGIPPSGNTIYF.

This clone has just one count. The CDR3 reads CASRLTSGITDTQYF. CDR3 coding DNA: TGTGCCAGCCGACTGACTAGCGGGATCACAGATACGCAGTATTTT. The rearrangement uses TRBV6-4 and TRBJ2-3; 11 bases map to TRBD2. In germline, CDR1 is MRHNA, CDR2 SNTAGT. The CDR3 spans 15 residues. V trimming: 8 bases; J trimming: 2 bases; junction bases outside the gene matches: 6.

This rearrangement joins TRBV7-9 to TRBJ2-7, with D hard to call. The V end was cut by 1 base, the J end by 3 bases, with 10 bases between. Germline V gene lookup returns CDR1 SEHNR and CDR2 FQNEAQ (reference sequence). This CDR3 has 14 amino acids. CDR3 residues: CASSLGGTFYEQYF. The CDR3 DNA is TGTGCCAGCAGCTTAGGAGGCACTTTCTACGAGCAGTACTTC. Together with reference TRBV7-9 and TRBJ2-7, the CDR3 gives the full variable domain: DTGVSQNPRHKITKRGQNVTFRCDPISEHNRLYWYRQTLGQGPEFLTYFQNEAQLEKSRLLSDRFSAERPKGSFSTLEIQRTEQGDSAMYLCASSLGGTFYEQYFGPGTRLTVT.

The chain carries TRBV29-1 and TRBJ2-1; D possibly corresponds to TRBD1 (6 bases). The V end lost 1 base, the J end lost 3 bases, and 13 bases lay between the germline ends. CDR3 length equals 15 residues. Germline-derived CDR1 and CDR2 are SQVTM and ANQGSEA. The CDR3 spells CSVEGGQGHYNEQFF. Here the CDR3 DNA reads TGCAGCGTTGAAGGGGGGCAGGGCCACTACAATGAGCAGTTCTTC.

The V and J genes are TRBV2 and TRBJ1-5, with D unresolved. CDR3 size: 13 residues. CDR1 and CDR2 from the germline V gene are SNHLY and FYNNEI. V was cut by 6 bases and J by 4 bases, with 10 bases left in between. The CDR3 sequence: CASRVYENQPQHF. The CDR3 DNA follows: TGTGCCAGCAGGGTTTACGAGAATCAGCCCCAGCATTTT. Supplemented by reference TRBV2 and TRBJ1-5, the full variable domain reads EPEVTQTPSHQVTQMGQEVILRCVPISNHLYFYWYRQILGQKVEFLVSFYNNEISEKSEIFDDQFSVERPDGSNFTLKIRSTKLEDSAMYFCASRVYENQPQHFGDGTRLSIL.

This clone qualifies as medium-sized (0.01 to 0.1%). The rearrangement links TRBV4-1 to TRBJ2-2; D perhaps matches TRBD1 (6 bases). Germline CDR1 reads MGHRA; CDR2 reads YSYEKL. The V and J ends lost 6 bases and 6 bases respectively, with 20 bases between them. The CDR3 consists of 16 residues. CDR3 bases: TGCGCCAGCAGACCAGGGGACCTTGGGATGTCCGGGGAGCTGTTTTTT. Translating gives CASRPGDLGMSGELFF.

The V call is TRBV5-1, the J call TRBJ1-1; D is unresolved. The ends were cut back, 3 bases at V and 0 bases at J, with 12 bases in the middle. Germline CDR1 SGHRS, CDR2 YFSETQ. The CDR3 is 15 amino acids. CDR3 sequence: CASSYALNLNTEAFF. In DNA form, the CDR3 reads TGCGCCAGCAGCTATGCGTTAAACCTGAACACTGAAGCTTTCTTT.

This CDR3 reads CAWSKTYEQYF. CDR3 nucleotides: TGTGCCTGGAGCAAAACCTACGAGCAGTACTTC. The gene calls are TRBV30 and TRBJ2-7; no clear D. Germline V gene lookup returns CDR1 GTSNPN and CDR2 SVGIG (reference sequence). V was pared by 3 bases and J by 2 bases, with 5 bases between. The CDR3 contains 11 residues.

V usage is TRBV15 and J usage is TRBJ2-7; the D is unclear. Germline lookup yields CDR1 LNHNV and CDR2 YYDKDF (reference sequence). Trimming took off 0 bases at V and 7 bases at J, with 7 bases between the two ends. The CDR3 sequence is 12 residues long. CDR3 loop: CATSRDPREQYF. The CDR3 DNA is TGTGCCACCAGCAGAGATCCCAGGGAGCAGTACTTC.

The V call is TRBV4-1, the J call TRBJ2-7; 9 bases line up with TRBD1. This CDR3 region has 16 residues. Trimming removed 4 bases from V and 5 bases from J; junction bases left unmatched: 12. The germline V gene has CDR1 MGHRA and CDR2 YSYEKL. The CDR3 spells CASSPMMTGGAHEQYF. Here the CDR3 DNA reads TGCGCCAGCAGCCCCATGATGACAGGGGGTGCCCACGAGCAGTACTTC.

The chain recombines TRBV7-9 with TRBJ2-1, with 11 bases that match TRBD2. CDR3 length equals 16 residues. Germline V lookup: CDR1 SEHNR, CDR2 FQNEAQ (reference sequence). V dropped 5 bases and J dropped 7; count of bases not matched to a gene: 10. The CDR3 protein is CASSPSSGRIPNEQFF. DNA of the CDR3: TGTGCCAGCAGCCCCTCTAGCGGGAGGATACCGAATGAGCAGTTCTTC.

V is TRBV4-1 and J is TRBJ2-2; D perhaps matches TRBD1 (6 bases). The germline V gene encodes CDR1 MGHRA and CDR2 YSYEKL. CDR3 length: 13 residues. V gave up 4 bases and J gave up 7 bases, with 10 bases separating them. In nucleotides, the CDR3 is TGCGCCAGCAGCCGCACAGGGTTCGGGGAGCTGTTTTTT. It is translated as CASSRTGFGELFF.